This entry lists 3 T cell receptor beta chains sequenced from one sample in a study of shared clonotypes between healthy human individuals. Method: immunoSEQ multiplex PCR; TCRdb's copy keeps in-frame clones and lacks some. Of about a million clones detected, about 75% appear once; the ten largest clones hold about 1.4%. Specimen: memory CD4+ T cells sorted from blood. Stated subset: CD45RA-negative fraction. The source is a man between 18 and 29 years old in good health.

The rearrangement links TRBV5-4 to TRBJ1-1, with 7 bases aligning to TRBD1. The CDR3 contains 15 residues. Germline V CDR1 and CDR2: SGHNT, YYREEE (reference sequence). V trimming: 0 bases; J trimming: 6 bases; junction bases outside the gene matches: 8. The CDR3 region is CASSLVGTARAEAFF. The CDR3 region has the DNA TGTGCCAGCAGCTTGGTAGGGACAGCCCGCGCTGAAGCTTTCTTT.

V usage is TRBV27 and J usage is TRBJ1-2; 8 nucleotides align to TRBD1. The V gene end was trimmed by 5 bases and the J gene end by 8 bases; junction bases not matched to a gene: 7. The germline gives CDR1 MNHEY, CDR2 SMNVEV (reference sequence). The CDR3 runs to 13 residues. CDR3 bases: TGTGCCAGCAGTCCGGACAGGGTGTCGGGCTACACCTTC. Its protein is CASSPDRVSGYTF.

CDR3 protein: CASRNDRWGNTGELFF. In DNA form, the CDR3 reads TGTGCCAGCAGAAATGACAGGTGGGGGAACACCGGGGAGCTGTTTTTT. The chain uses TRBV2 and TRBJ2-2; tentative D call: TRBD1 (6 bases). CDR3 length: 16 residues. CDR1 SNHLY and CDR2 FYNNEI come from the germline V gene. Trimming left V 6 bases short and J 1 base short, with 15 bases between.